The 2 T cell receptor beta chains below were found in one sample sequenced in a study of T cell responses to AZD1222 COVID-19 vaccine. Profiling relied on immunoSEQ multiplex PCR, and the TCRdb table lists in-frame clones only, not all of them. The profile shows 90,000 to 120,000 clones, about 89% of them singletons. This material consisted of peripheral blood, taken 28 days after the second AZD1222 dose. The receptors originated from an adult who received the AZD1222 COVID-19 vaccine.

J is TRBJ2-7 and V is TRBV6-2 or TRBV6-3, with 7 bases identical to TRBD1. CDR1 and CDR2 from the germline V gene are MNHEY and SVGEGT. The CDR3 has 15 amino acids. V lost 4 bases, J lost 3 bases, and 9 bases stayed unmatched. This chain's CDR3 is CASSSLPGQHYEQYF. Written as DNA, the CDR3 is TGTGCCAGCAGTTCCTTACCGGGACAGCACTACGAGCAGTACTTC.

This clone was detected once. The chain recombines TRBV7-8 with TRBJ2-2; possibly TRBD1 or TRBD2 for D (5 bases each). Germline CDR1 SGHVS, CDR2 FQNEAQ. CDR3 length: 16 residues. V gave up 5 bases and J gave up 4 bases, with 17 bases separating them. CDR3 protein: CASSPSGAGTTGELFF. The CDR3 DNA reads as TGTGCCAGCAGCCCGTCCGGGGCAGGGACCACCGGGGAGCTGTTTTTT.